A selection of T cell receptor beta chains follows, all from one sample in a study of blood T cell repertoires in COVID-19. The table came from immunoSEQ multiplex PCR; TCRdb's copy has only in-frame clones and leaves some out. The table lists a few hundred thousand clones, about 89% of them singletons. The sequencing sample was made of peripheral blood. The source of these receptors is a man under 40 with acute or convalescent COVID-19. The CDR3 runs from the conserved cysteine through the conserved F or W. A D gene is named only where the DNA matches it firmly. Part of the rows lack a size; the others show once, few, many or a class for expanded clones.

d_gene: TRBD1
j_gene: TRBJ1-6
abundance: once
v_gene: TRBV19
CDR3nt: TGTGCCAGTAATTCCGGGACAGGGTATAATTCACCCCTCCACTTT
CDR3aa: CASNSGTGYNSPLHF

d_gene: NA
j_gene: TRBJ2-1
abundance: NA
v_gene: TRBV27
CDR3nt: TGTGCCAGCAGCGATAGATTACAGGCAAATGAGCAGTTCTTC
CDR3aa: CASSDRLQANEQFF

d_gene: NA
j_gene: TRBJ2-7
abundance: NA
v_gene: TRBV12-1
CDR3nt: TGTGCCAGCCGACCGCCCGGCTCTAGAGACTACGAGCAGTACTTC
CDR3aa: CASRPPGSRDYEQYF

d_gene: NA
j_gene: TRBJ1-4
abundance: NA
v_gene: TRBV3-1/TRBV3-2
CDR3nt: TGTGCCAGCAGCCAATCCAGGGCGGATGAAAAACTGTTTTTT
CDR3aa: CASSQSRADEKLFF

d_gene: NA
j_gene: TRBJ1-3
abundance: NA
v_gene: TRBV6-2/TRBV6-3
CDR3nt: TGTGCCAGCAGTTACAGGTCCCCCAGGGATGGAAACACCATATATTTT
CDR3aa: CASSYRSPRDGNTIYF

d_gene: NA
j_gene: TRBJ2-7
abundance: NA
v_gene: TRBV21-1
CDR3nt: TGTGCCAGCAGCAAAGGGACTAGCGGACCCTCGTCGTGCCACGAGCAGTACTTC
CDR3aa: CASSKGTSGPSSCHEQYF

d_gene: NA
j_gene: TRBJ2-3
abundance: NA
v_gene: TRBV10-1
CDR3nt: TGCGCCAGCAGTGTGGCCTCGGGGGATACGCAGTATTTT
CDR3aa: CASSVASGDTQYF

d_gene: NA
j_gene: TRBJ2-5
abundance: NA
v_gene: TRBV19
CDR3nt: TGTGCCAGTAGTATGAAATTGGGACATGTGGAGACCCAGTACTTC
CDR3aa: CASSMKLGHVETQYF

d_gene: NA
j_gene: TRBJ2-1
abundance: NA
v_gene: TRBV5-1
CDR3nt: TGCGCCAGCAGCTTGATACAGCTAAGATACAATGAGCAGTTCTTC
CDR3aa: CASSLIQLRYNEQFF

d_gene: TRBD1
j_gene: TRBJ2-7
abundance: NA
v_gene: TRBV3-1/TRBV3-2
CDR3nt: TGTGCCAGCAGCCACCACGGGACAGCCAACGAGCAGTACTTC
CDR3aa: CASSHHGTANEQYF

d_gene: TRBD2
j_gene: TRBJ2-3
abundance: few
v_gene: TRBV12-5
CDR3nt: TGTGCTAGTGGTTTGTGGGCTAGCGGGGGGGAGAATACGCAGTATTTT
CDR3aa: CASGLWASGGENTQYF

d_gene: NA
j_gene: TRBJ1-1
abundance: NA
v_gene: TRBV5-1
CDR3nt: TGCGCCAGCAGCTTGGAACAGATGAACACTGAAGCTTTCTTT
CDR3aa: CASSLEQMNTEAFF

d_gene: NA
j_gene: TRBJ2-1
abundance: NA
v_gene: TRBV15
CDR3nt: TGTGCCACCAGCAGGGACAGTAGCAATGAGCAGTTCTTC
CDR3aa: CATSRDSSNEQFF

d_gene: NA
j_gene: TRBJ1-4
abundance: once
v_gene: TRBV9
CDR3nt: TGTGCCAGCAGTCGTCGAGGGAAGGAAAAACTGTTTTTT
CDR3aa: CASSRRGKEKLFF

d_gene: NA
j_gene: TRBJ1-1
abundance: once
v_gene: TRBV13
CDR3nt: TGTGCCAGCAGCTTAGGTCCAGGGATGAACACTGAAGCTTTCTTT
CDR3aa: CASSLGPGMNTEAFF

d_gene: NA
j_gene: TRBJ1-2
abundance: NA
v_gene: TRBV14
CDR3nt: TGTGCCAGCAGCCAAGGGGCAGCCTATGGCTACACCTTC
CDR3aa: CASSQGAAYGYTF

d_gene: NA
j_gene: TRBJ2-7
abundance: many
v_gene: TRBV28
CDR3nt: TGTGCCAGCAGAGTTGGGACTTTGAGGGAGCAGTACTTC
CDR3aa: CASRVGTLREQYF

d_gene: NA
j_gene: TRBJ1-2
abundance: once
v_gene: TRBV3-1/TRBV3-2
CDR3nt: TGTGCCAGCAGCCTCTTGTTTGGCTACACCTTC
CDR3aa: CASSLLFGYTF

d_gene: TRBD2
j_gene: TRBJ2-7
abundance: few
v_gene: TRBV30
CDR3nt: TGTGCCTGGAGCCGAGGGACTAGCGGGAACCGAGTCTACGAGCAGTACTTC
CDR3aa: CAWSRGTSGNRVYEQYF

d_gene: TRBD1
j_gene: TRBJ1-4
abundance: NA
v_gene: TRBV9
CDR3nt: TGTGCCAGCAGCACCCGACAGGGGGCCACTGCAACTAATGAAAAACTGTTTTTT
CDR3aa: CASSTRQGATATNEKLFF

d_gene: NA
j_gene: TRBJ1-2
abundance: NA
v_gene: TRBV7-2
CDR3nt: TGTGCCAGCAGCTTATCCGGTGGGGGGAATTTAGGTGGCTACACCTTC
CDR3aa: CASSLSGGGNLGGYTF

d_gene: NA
j_gene: TRBJ2-6
abundance: once
v_gene: TRBV6-5
CDR3nt: TGTGCCAGCAGACTTGACACTTCTGGGGCCAACGTCCTGACTTTC
CDR3aa: CASRLDTSGANVLTF

d_gene: TRBD1
j_gene: TRBJ1-2
abundance: NA
v_gene: TRBV10-2
CDR3nt: TGCGCCAGCAGTGTTCAGGGGGCAGTCCCCCGCACCTATGGCTACACCTTC
CDR3aa: CASSVQGAVPRTYGYTF

d_gene: NA
j_gene: TRBJ2-7
abundance: NA
v_gene: TRBV6-5
CDR3nt: TGTGCCAGCAGTTACTCGATCTCTACTACCTACGAGCAGTACTTC
CDR3aa: CASSYSISTTYEQYF

d_gene: NA
j_gene: TRBJ1-6
abundance: once
v_gene: TRBV6-5
CDR3nt: TGTGCCAGCACCTCTGGACAGCCACATAATTCACCCCTCCACTTT
CDR3aa: CASTSGQPHNSPLHF

d_gene: NA
j_gene: TRBJ2-3
abundance: NA
v_gene: TRBV27
CDR3nt: TGTGCCAGCAGTTTCCGAGATACGCAGTATTTT
CDR3aa: CASSFRDTQYF

d_gene: NA
j_gene: TRBJ2-3
abundance: NA
v_gene: TRBV24-1
CDR3nt: TGTGCCACCAGTGAGTTCCTGGGGCGGGGAACTAGCACAGATACGCAGTATTTT
CDR3aa: CATSEFLGRGTSTDTQYF

d_gene: TRBD1
j_gene: TRBJ1-2
abundance: NA
v_gene: TRBV2
CDR3nt: TGTGCCAGCAGTGAAGCGATGTACAGGGGGCTAGGCTACACCTTC
CDR3aa: CASSEAMYRGLGYTF

d_gene: TRBD1
j_gene: TRBJ2-2
abundance: NA
v_gene: TRBV7-9
CDR3nt: TGTGCCAGCAGCCGAAGGGGGCGTGGATTCACCGGGGAGCTGTTTTTT
CDR3aa: CASSRRGRGFTGELFF

d_gene: TRBD1
j_gene: TRBJ1-1
abundance: NA
v_gene: TRBV11-2
CDR3nt: TGTGCCAGCAGCCCTAACAGGGGCGGCATGCCTGAAGCTTTCTTT
CDR3aa: CASSPNRGGMPEAFF

d_gene: TRBD1
j_gene: TRBJ1-4
abundance: NA
v_gene: TRBV7-9
CDR3nt: TGTGCCAGCAGCTTAGCTTCCGTGACAGGGGGTTATGGTAATGAAAAACTGTTTTTT
CDR3aa: CASSLASVTGGYGNEKLFF

d_gene: NA
j_gene: TRBJ1-6
abundance: NA
v_gene: TRBV6-7
CDR3nt: TGTGCCAGCCCGGAGGGGACGGGGAATTCACCCCTCCACTTT
CDR3aa: CASPEGTGNSPLHF

d_gene: TRBD2
j_gene: TRBJ2-7
abundance: NA
v_gene: TRBV11-1
CDR3nt: TGTGCCAGCAGCCCTCAGGGCGGGGGGCCCTACGAGCAGTACTTC
CDR3aa: CASSPQGGGPYEQYF

d_gene: NA
j_gene: TRBJ1-4
abundance: NA
v_gene: TRBV4-1
CDR3nt: TGCGCCAGCAGCCAAGATACGGGGACTAATGAAAAACTGTTTTTT
CDR3aa: CASSQDTGTNEKLFF

d_gene: NA
j_gene: TRBJ2-3
abundance: NA
v_gene: TRBV30
CDR3nt: TGTGCCTGGAGTGCCGCGGGGCTGGGGGATACGCAGTATTTT
CDR3aa: CAWSAAGLGDTQYF

d_gene: TRBD1
j_gene: TRBJ2-7
abundance: NA
v_gene: TRBV23-1
CDR3nt: TGCGCCAGCGCAGGGACAGGACAACCGGGGAAAGAGCAGTACTTC
CDR3aa: CASAGTGQPGKEQYF

d_gene: NA
j_gene: TRBJ2-5
abundance: NA
v_gene: TRBV15
CDR3nt: TGTGCCACCAGATATCAGGGCAGGGAGACCCAGTACTTC
CDR3aa: CATRYQGRETQYF

d_gene: NA
j_gene: TRBJ2-3
abundance: once
v_gene: TRBV3-1/TRBV3-2
CDR3nt: TGTGCCAGCAGTTATACCGGGGAGCGCACAGATACGCAGTATTTT
CDR3aa: CASSYTGERTDTQYF

d_gene: NA
j_gene: TRBJ2-5
abundance: NA
v_gene: TRBV25-1
CDR3nt: TGTGCCAGCAGTAACCAAGGGGTCGTGAAGACCCAGTACTTC
CDR3aa: CASSNQGVVKTQYF

d_gene: NA
j_gene: TRBJ2-6
abundance: NA
v_gene: TRBV19
CDR3nt: TGTGCCAGTAGTTTCTCCAGGGTGTCTGGGGCCAACGTCCTGACTTTC
CDR3aa: CASSFSRVSGANVLTF

d_gene: NA
j_gene: TRBJ1-2
abundance: once
v_gene: TRBV6-5
CDR3nt: TGTGCCACCCGTTCAGGGGAAGGGTATGGCTACACCTTC
CDR3aa: CATRSGEGYGYTF

d_gene: TRBD1
j_gene: TRBJ1-5
abundance: NA
v_gene: TRBV18
CDR3nt: TGTGCCAGCTCACCACCCGGGACAGGGTCCAATCAGCCCCAGCATTTT
CDR3aa: CASSPPGTGSNQPQHF

d_gene: TRBD2
j_gene: TRBJ2-7
abundance: NA
v_gene: TRBV4-2
CDR3nt: TGTGCCAGCAGCCAAGCCAGCGGGGGCCCCAACGAGCAGTACTTC
CDR3aa: CASSQASGGPNEQYF

d_gene: NA
j_gene: TRBJ1-2
abundance: NA
v_gene: TRBV11-2
CDR3nt: TGTGCCAGCAGCTTAGATCTTTATGGCTACACCTTC
CDR3aa: CASSLDLYGYTF

d_gene: TRBD2
j_gene: TRBJ2-2
abundance: many
v_gene: TRBV7-6
CDR3nt: TGTGCCAGCAGCAATCTAGCGGGGGTCAACACCGGGGAGCTGTTTTTT
CDR3aa: CASSNLAGVNTGELFF